This TCR beta chain is from a study of cytomegalovirus exposure and HLA in healthy donors. About the study: Unique TCRs numbering roughly 85 million, obtained from HLA-typed donors, made up an early data release.

The PCR contained 60 Vbeta and 13 Jbeta primers. Original methodology: It was a later analysis that counted about 80 million unique TCR beta chains, of which roughly 11 million were shared. Method: immunoSEQ multiplex PCR; TCRdb's copy keeps in-frame clones and lacks some. The DNA was the basis for D and trimming; V, J and clone size are from that table. The sample holds 140,000 to 150,000 clones, around 80% seen once. Donors likely had unrecorded immune exposures despite being nominally healthy when sampled. As concerns this clone: The target antigen is unknown.

Points from the study as a whole: Earlier results showed most TCR beta V segments being productive about 87% or about 30% of the time.

The germline gives CDR1 MGHDK, CDR2 SYGVNS. After removal of 6 bases from V and 2 bases from J, the junction contained 5 bases not matched to a gene. The CDR3 runs to 14 residues. Sequencing used PBMCs. V usage is TRBV25-1 and J usage is TRBJ2-7; TRBD1 matches at 9 bases. The sequence was obtained from a female donor in good health and CMV-seronegative. CDR3 sequence (DNA): TGTGCCAGCAGGAGACAGGGGGGGACCTACGAGCAGTACTTC. Translation gives CASRRQGGTYEQYF.